This paragraph reports one TCR beta chain. Its antigen remains unknown. The sample comes from a study of CD8 T cells in ankylosing spondylitis. Quantitative 5'-RACE with molecular barcodes produced the TCR beta libraries. Each CDR3 protein gets one entry after TCRdb re-called the 5' RACE reads with MiXCR. In the table there are 100,000 to 150,000 distinct CDR3 sequences, 17% of which are singletons. V was pared by 6 bases and J by 4 bases, with 9 bases of the junction left unmatched. The CDR3 spans 15 residues. Germline CDR1 is ENHRY and CDR2 is SYGVKD. Study outcomes and limitations: Reported data indicate significant enrichment of disease-linked clones within matched ankylosing spondylitis synovial fluid. Among TCR beta sequences, a motif of about 8 highly homologous variants appeared characteristic of ankylosing spondylitis blood.

The sample was blood, either unsorted or a sorted T cell fraction (not recorded which). The TCR comes from a male donor with ankylosing spondylitis. The chain carries TRBV10-3 and TRBJ2-3; 8 bases fit TRBD1. The CDR3 region has the DNA TGTGCCATCAGGGACAGGGAGTTGAGGGCAGATACGCAGTATTTT. It specifies CAIRDRELRADTQYF.